This entry lists 13 T cell receptor beta chains sequenced from one sample in a study of shared clonotypes between healthy human individuals (dated by TCRdb to the early 2020s). The method was the immunoSEQ multiplex PCR assay. Not all clones reach the TCRdb copy of this immuneACCESS table, which keeps in-frame sequences only. Checked studies attribute under half of the gap to unresolved V genes and leave the rest unexplained. The sample has roughly 850,000 clones on record, 95% to 97% of them singletons. The ten largest clones represent under 0.3% of the sample. CD8 naive samples were obtained by positive selection for CCR7 among CD45RO-negative cells, yielding a CD45RA+CCR7+ population from which TemRA cells were excluded. The source material was naive CD8+ T cells sorted from blood. The sample's cell subset or site label, in plain terms: CD45RA+CCR7+. These receptors all stem from a man younger than 40 in good health.

The gene calls are TRBV5-1 and TRBJ2-7; D gene unclear. With 0 bases removed from V and 3 bases from J, the gap between germline ends came to 10 bases. The CDR3 has 14 amino acids. The germline gives CDR1 SGHRS, CDR2 YFSETQ. CDR3 sequence reads: CASSLEVRSYEQYF. The CDR3 DNA follows: TGCGCCAGCAGCTTGGAAGTCAGGAGCTACGAGCAGTACTTC.

Remarks on this clone: Other DNA sequences in this specimen translate into the identical CDR3. The J gene is TRBJ2-3, the V gene TRBV12-5; D gene ambiguous. Trimming shortened V by 1 base and J by 5 bases, and 1 base separated the two germline ends. The V gene's germline CDR1 is LGHNT and CDR2 FRNRAP. The CDR3 runs 11 residues. The CDR3: CASGLGDTQYF. CDR3 DNA: TGTGCTAGTGGTTTGGGAGATACGCAGTATTTT. The full variable domain, in which reference TRBV12-5 and TRBJ2-3 provide the parts outside the CDR3, is DARVTQTPRHKVTEMGQEVTMRCQPILGHNTVFWYRQTMMQGLELLAYFRNRAPLDDSGMPKDRFSAEMPDATLATLKIQPSEPRDSAVYFCASGLGDTQYFGPGTRLTVL.

The CDR3 is CASGLQSSYNEQFF. The CDR3 DNA sequence: TGTGCTAGTGGTTTACAGAGCTCCTACAATGAGCAGTTCTTC. The rearrangement uses TRBV12-5 and TRBJ2-1; D unclear. The germline V gene has CDR1 LGHNT and CDR2 FRNRAP. Trimming pared 3 bases from V and 0 bases from J, leaving 6 bases between. CDR3 length equals 14 residues. Looking up the rest from reference TRBV12-5 and TRBJ2-1 gives the full variable domain: DARVTQTPRHKVTEMGQEVTMRCQPILGHNTVFWYRQTMMQGLELLAYFRNRAPLDDSGMPKDRFSAEMPDATLATLKIQPSEPRDSAVYFCASGLQSSYNEQFFGPGTRLTVL.

This sequence joins TRBV5-5 and TRBJ1-4; TRBD1 agrees at 7 bases. Germline assignment: CDR1 SGHKS and CDR2 YYEKEE (reference sequence). This CDR3 is 13 amino acids long. The trim removed 4 bases at V and 11 bases at J, leaving 8 bases unmatched. CDR3: CASSTDREMKLFF. CDR3 nucleotide sequence: TGTGCCAGCAGCACCGACAGGGAGATGAAACTGTTTTTT.

The chain carries TRBV5-8 and TRBJ2-1; unclear D gene. Germline CDR1 and CDR2: SGHTS and YDEGEE. Trimming stripped 0 bases from V and 9 bases from J, with 4 bases between. The length of the CDR3 is 11 residues. The CDR3 here is CASSLGGEQFF. CDR3 coding DNA: TGTGCCAGCAGCTTGGGCGGTGAGCAGTTCTTC.

A single count supports this clone. The chain's CDR3 is CASSLVAGEYEQYF. The CDR3 nucleotides are TGTGCCAGCAGCTTAGTTGCCGGGGAATACGAGCAGTACTTC. V gene TRBV7-8 combines with J gene TRBJ2-7; TRBD2 might be the D (5 bases). The CDR3 spans 14 residues. V lost 1 base and J 4 bases, leaving 11 bases between the germline ends. CDR1 and CDR2 (germline): SGHVS, FQNEAQ.

This sequence joins TRBV18 and TRBJ2-5, with TRBD1 matching over 9 bases. The CDR3 has 16 residues. J was trimmed by 4 bases and V by 3 bases; bases with no gene match: 9. Germline CDR1 is KGHSH and CDR2 is LQKENI. CDR3 sequence: CASSPFTGTGRETQYF. In DNA, the CDR3 is TGTGCCAGCTCACCCTTCACCGGGACAGGGAGAGAGACCCAGTACTTC.

The chain employs TRBV7-9 and TRBJ2-7; 9 bases match TRBD1. The CDR3 loop spans 16 amino acids. Germline V gene lookup returns CDR1 SEHNR and CDR2 FQNEAQ (reference sequence). J lost 0 bases, V lost 2 bases, and 5 bases had no gene match. DNA for the CDR3: TGTGCCAGCAGCTTATCCGGGACAGGGAGCTCCTACGAGCAGTACTTC. It codes for CASSLSGTGSSYEQYF.

This rearrangement joins TRBV9 to TRBJ2-7; no definite D call. Looked up from germline, CDR1 is SGDLS and CDR2 is YYNGEE. Trimming took 0 bases from V and 2 from J, leaving 15 bases between them. The CDR3 loop spans 16 amino acids. For the CDR3, the DNA is TGTGCCAGCAGCGTAGCCGCGGCCGTGGTTACCTACGAGCAGTACTTC. Its translation is CASSVAAAVVTYEQYF.

The chain uses TRBV29-1 and TRBJ1-2; 7 bases agree with TRBD1. The CDR3 spans 13 residues. CDR1 and CDR2 (germline): SQVTM, ANQGSEA. Trimming took 5 bases from V and 4 from J; bases not matched to a gene: 7. CDR3 protein: CSVFRTGGYGYTF. In DNA, the CDR3 is TGCAGCGTTTTTAGGACAGGCGGCTATGGCTACACCTTC.

The genes are TRBV28 and TRBJ2-7; TRBD1 agrees at 8 bases. V was clipped by 9 bases and J by 3 bases; unmatched bases: 7. From germline, CDR1 is MDHEN and CDR2 SYDVKM. This CDR3 has 13 amino acids. CDR3 loop: CASATGAYYEQYF. The CDR3 region has the DNA TGTGCCAGTGCGACAGGGGCTTACTACGAGCAGTACTTC.

V gene TRBV5-1 combines with J gene TRBJ2-1, with D unresolved. This CDR3 region has 11 residues. With 6 bases removed from V and 2 bases from J, the gap between germline ends came to 3 bases. Germline CDR1 is SGHRS and CDR2 is YFSETQ. CDR3 nucleotide sequence: TGCGCCAGCACGACCTACAATGAGCAGTTCTTC. This sequence encodes CASTTYNEQFF.

CDR3 region: CASESLRRQPNTEAFF. The CDR3 DNA reads as TGTGCCAGCGAGTCTCTAAGGAGGCAACCGAACACTGAAGCTTTCTTT. The chain combines TRBV2 with TRBJ1-1; D is undetermined. The germline V gene has CDR1 SNHLY and CDR2 FYNNEI. This CDR3 has 16 amino acids. Trimming cost V 8 bases and J 1 base, with 20 bases left between them. Looking up the rest from reference TRBV2 and TRBJ1-1 gives the full variable domain: EPEVTQTPSHQVTQMGQEVILRCVPISNHLYFYWYRQILGQKVEFLVSFYNNEISEKSEIFDDQFSVERPDGSNFTLKIRSTKLEDSAMYFCASESLRRQPNTEAFFGQGTRLTVV.